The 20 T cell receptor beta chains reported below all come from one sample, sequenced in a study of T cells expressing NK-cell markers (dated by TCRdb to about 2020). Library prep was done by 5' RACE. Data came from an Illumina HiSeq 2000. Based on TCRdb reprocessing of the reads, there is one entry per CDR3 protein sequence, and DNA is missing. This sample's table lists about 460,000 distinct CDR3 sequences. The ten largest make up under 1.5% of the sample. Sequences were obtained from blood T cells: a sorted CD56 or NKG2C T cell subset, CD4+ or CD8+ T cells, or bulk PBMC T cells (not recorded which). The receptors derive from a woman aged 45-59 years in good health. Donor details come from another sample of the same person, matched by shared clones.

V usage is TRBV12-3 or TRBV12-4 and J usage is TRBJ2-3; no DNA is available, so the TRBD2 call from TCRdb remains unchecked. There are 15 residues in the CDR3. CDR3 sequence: CASSLRRGRTDTQYF.

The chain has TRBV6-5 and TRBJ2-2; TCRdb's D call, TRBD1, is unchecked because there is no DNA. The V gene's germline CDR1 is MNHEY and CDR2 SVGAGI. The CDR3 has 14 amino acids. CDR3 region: CASWGRANTGELFF.

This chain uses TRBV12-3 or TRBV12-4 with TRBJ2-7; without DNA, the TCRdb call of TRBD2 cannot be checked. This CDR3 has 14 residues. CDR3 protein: CASSPTGTSGEQYF.

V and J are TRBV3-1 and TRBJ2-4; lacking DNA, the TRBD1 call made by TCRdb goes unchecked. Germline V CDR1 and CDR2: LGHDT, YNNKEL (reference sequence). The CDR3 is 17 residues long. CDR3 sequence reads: CASSHGQFAGAKNIQYF.

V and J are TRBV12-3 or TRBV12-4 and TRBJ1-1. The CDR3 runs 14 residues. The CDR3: CASSSAPPNTEAFF.

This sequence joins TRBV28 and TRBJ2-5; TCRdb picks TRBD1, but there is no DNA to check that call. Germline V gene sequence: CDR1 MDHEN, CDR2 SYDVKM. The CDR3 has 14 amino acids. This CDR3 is CATGSRGRRETQYF.

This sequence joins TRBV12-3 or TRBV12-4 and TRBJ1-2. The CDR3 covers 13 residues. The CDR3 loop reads CASRLSPDYGYTF.

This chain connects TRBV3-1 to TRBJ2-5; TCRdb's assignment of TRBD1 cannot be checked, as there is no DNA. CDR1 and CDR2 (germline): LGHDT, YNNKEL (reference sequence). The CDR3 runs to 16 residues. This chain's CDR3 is CASSPTPGGTMETQYF.

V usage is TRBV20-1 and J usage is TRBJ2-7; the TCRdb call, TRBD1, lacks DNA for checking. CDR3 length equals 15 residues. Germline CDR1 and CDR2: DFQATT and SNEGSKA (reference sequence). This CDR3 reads CSARPTRDRSYEQYF.

CDR3 sequence reads: CASSQPGQGEVGGYTF. This chain uses TRBV4-1 with TRBJ1-2; no DNA is available, so the TRBD1 call from TCRdb remains unchecked. Germline V gene lookup returns CDR1 MGHRA and CDR2 YSYEKL. The CDR3 totals 16 residues.

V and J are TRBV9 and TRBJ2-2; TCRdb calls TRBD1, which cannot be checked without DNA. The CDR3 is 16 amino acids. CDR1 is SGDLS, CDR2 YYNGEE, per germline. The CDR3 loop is CASSAVSGADTGELFF. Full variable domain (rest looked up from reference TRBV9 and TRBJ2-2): DSGVTQTPKHLITATGQRVTLRCSPRSGDLSVYWYQQSLDQGLQFLIQYYNGEERAKGNILERFSAQQFPDLHSELNLSSLELGDSALYFCASSAVSGADTGELFFGEGSRLTVL.

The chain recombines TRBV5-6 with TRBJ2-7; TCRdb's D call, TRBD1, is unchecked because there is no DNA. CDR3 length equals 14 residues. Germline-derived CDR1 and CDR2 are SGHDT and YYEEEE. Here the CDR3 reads CASSLGQITYEQYF.

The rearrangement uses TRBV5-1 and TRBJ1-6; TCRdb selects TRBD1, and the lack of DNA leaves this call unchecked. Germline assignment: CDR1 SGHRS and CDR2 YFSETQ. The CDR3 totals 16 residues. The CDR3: CASSYVAQGDGNPLHF.

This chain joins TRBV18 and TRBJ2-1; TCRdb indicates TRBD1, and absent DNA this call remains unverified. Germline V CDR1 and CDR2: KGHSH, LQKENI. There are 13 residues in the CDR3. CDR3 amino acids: CASSPVLTLGQFF.

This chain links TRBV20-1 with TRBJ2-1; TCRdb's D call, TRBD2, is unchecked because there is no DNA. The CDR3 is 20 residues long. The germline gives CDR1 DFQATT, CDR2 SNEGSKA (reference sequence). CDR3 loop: CSARPTWTGTSGSSYNEQFF.

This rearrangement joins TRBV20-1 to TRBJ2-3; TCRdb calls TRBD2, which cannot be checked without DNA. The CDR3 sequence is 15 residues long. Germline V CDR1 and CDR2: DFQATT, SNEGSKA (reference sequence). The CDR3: CSAAGRTSGTDTQYF.

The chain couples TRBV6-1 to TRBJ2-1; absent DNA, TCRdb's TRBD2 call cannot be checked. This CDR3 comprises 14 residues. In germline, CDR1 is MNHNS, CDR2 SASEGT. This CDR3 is CASSEGRWASDQFF.

CDR3 protein: CATSAPGTGKRTF. The V call is TRBV24-1, the J call TRBJ2-6; TCRdb picks TRBD1, but there is no DNA to check that call. Germline loops: CDR1 KGHDR, CDR2 SFDVKD. The CDR3 sequence is 13 residues long.

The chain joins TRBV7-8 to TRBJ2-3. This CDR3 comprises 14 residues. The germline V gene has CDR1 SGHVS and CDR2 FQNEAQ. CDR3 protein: CASSFRTYTDTQYF.

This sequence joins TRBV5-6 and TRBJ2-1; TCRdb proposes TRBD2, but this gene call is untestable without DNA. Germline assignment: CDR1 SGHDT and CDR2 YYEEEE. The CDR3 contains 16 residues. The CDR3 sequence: CASSGGLAGVYNEQFF.